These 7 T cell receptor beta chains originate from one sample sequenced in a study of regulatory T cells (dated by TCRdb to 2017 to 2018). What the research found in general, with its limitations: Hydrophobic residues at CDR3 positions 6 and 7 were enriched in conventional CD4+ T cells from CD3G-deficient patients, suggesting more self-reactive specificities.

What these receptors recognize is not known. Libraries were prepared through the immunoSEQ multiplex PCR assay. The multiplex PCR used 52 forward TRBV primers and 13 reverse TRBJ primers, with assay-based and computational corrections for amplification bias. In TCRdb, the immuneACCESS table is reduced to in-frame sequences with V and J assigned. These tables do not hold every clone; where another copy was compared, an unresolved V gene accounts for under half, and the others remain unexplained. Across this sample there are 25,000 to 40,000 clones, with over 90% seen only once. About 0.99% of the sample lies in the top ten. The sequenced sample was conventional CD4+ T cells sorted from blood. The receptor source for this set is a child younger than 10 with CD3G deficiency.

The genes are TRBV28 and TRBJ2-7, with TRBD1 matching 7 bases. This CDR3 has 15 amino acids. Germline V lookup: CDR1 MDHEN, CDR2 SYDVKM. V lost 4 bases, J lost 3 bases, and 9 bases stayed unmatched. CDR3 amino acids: CASSSQVRGRYEQYF. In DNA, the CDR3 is TGTGCCAGCAGTTCCCAGGTTAGGGGGCGCTACGAGCAGTACTTC. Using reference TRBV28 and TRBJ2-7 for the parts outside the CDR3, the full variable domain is DVKVTQSSRYLVKRTGEKVFLECVQDMDHENMFWYRQDPGLGLRLIYFSYDVKMKEKGDIPEGYSVSREKKERFSLILESASTNQTSMYLCASSSQVRGRYEQYFGPGTRLTVT.

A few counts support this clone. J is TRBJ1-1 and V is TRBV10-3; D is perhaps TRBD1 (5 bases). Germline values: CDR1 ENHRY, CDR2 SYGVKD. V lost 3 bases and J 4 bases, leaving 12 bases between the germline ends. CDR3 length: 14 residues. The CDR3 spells CAISERGGLTEAFF. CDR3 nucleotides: TGTGCCATCAGTGAAAGGGGAGGACTCACTGAAGCTTTCTTT.

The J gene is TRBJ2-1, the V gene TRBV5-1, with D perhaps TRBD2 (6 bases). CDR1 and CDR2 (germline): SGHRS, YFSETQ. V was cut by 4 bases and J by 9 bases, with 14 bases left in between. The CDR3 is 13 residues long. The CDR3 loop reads CASSLTGDFEQFF. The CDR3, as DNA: TGCGCCAGCAGCCTAACCGGGGACTTTGAGCAGTTCTTC.

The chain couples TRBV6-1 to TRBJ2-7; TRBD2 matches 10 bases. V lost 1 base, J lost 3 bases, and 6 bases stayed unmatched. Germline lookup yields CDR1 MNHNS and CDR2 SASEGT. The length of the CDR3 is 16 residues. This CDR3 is CASSEGLAGDGYEQYF. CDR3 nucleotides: TGTGCCAGCAGTGAAGGTCTAGCGGGAGATGGCTACGAGCAGTACTTC.

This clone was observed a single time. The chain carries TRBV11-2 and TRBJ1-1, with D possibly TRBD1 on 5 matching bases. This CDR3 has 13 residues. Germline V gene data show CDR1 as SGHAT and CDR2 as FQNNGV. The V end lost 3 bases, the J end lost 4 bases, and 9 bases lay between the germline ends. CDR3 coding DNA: TGTGCCAGCAGCTTTACTGGGGGCACTGAAGCTTTCTTT. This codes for CASSFTGGTEAFF. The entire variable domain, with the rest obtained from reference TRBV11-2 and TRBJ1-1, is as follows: EAGVAQSPRYKIIEKRQSVAFWCNPISGHATLYWYQQILGQGPKLLIQFQNNGVVDDSQLPKDRFSAERLKGVDSTLKIQPAKLEDSAVYLCASSFTGGTEAFFGQGTRLTVV.

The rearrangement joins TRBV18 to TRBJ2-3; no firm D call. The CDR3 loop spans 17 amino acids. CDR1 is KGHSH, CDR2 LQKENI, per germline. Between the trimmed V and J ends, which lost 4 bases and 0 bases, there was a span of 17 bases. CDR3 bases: TGTGCCAGCTCACAAAGACGAACAGATAAGAGCACAGATACGCAGTATTTT. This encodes CASSQRRTDKSTDTQYF.

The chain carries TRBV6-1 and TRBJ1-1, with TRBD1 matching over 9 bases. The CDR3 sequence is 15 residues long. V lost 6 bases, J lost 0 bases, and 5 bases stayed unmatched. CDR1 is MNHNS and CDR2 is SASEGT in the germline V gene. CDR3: CASRDRDRVNTEAFF. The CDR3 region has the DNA TGTGCCAGCAGGGACCGGGACAGGGTGAACACTGAAGCTTTCTTT.